The rows below give T cell receptor beta chains drawn from one sample of a study of CD8+ T cells in alopecia areata. TCRdb's copy holds only in-frame clones and misses some; the assay was immunoSEQ multiplex PCR. The profile shows 200,000 to 250,000 clones, more than 45% of them singletons. The specimen was CD4+ T cells sorted from blood, collected at week 4, from a patient treated with tofacitinib. Receptors originate from a human donor with alopecia areata. Each CDR3 is given with its conserved first and last residue. The order of the fields is CDR3 DNA, CDR3 protein, V gene, J gene, clone size, D gene. A D gene is named only where the DNA matches it firmly. Expanded clones are given a class, and other clones once, few, many or no size at all.

CDR3nt: TGTGCCTGGAGCAAAGGGGAGCTTAGCACAGATACGCAGTATTTT
CDR3aa: CAWSKGELSTDTQYF
v_gene: TRBV30
j_gene: TRBJ2-3
abundance: .
d_gene: .

CDR3nt: TGTGCCATTGGTGCTAGCGGGAAGGATGAGCAGTTCTTC
CDR3aa: CAIGASGKDEQFF
v_gene: TRBV10-3
j_gene: TRBJ2-1
abundance: many
d_gene: TRBD2

CDR3nt: TGCGCCAGCAGCTTATCTCAGGAGATGAACACTGAAGCTTTCTTT
CDR3aa: CASSLSQEMNTEAFF
v_gene: TRBV5-1
j_gene: TRBJ1-1
abundance: .
d_gene: .

CDR3nt: TGCAGTGCTAGACTAGGTCCCGAGCAGTACTTC
CDR3aa: CSARLGPEQYF
v_gene: TRBV20-1
j_gene: TRBJ2-7
abundance: few
d_gene: .

CDR3nt: TGTGCCAGCAGCTTCCCCCCGGGACTAGCGGGTCTATACAATGAGCAGTTCTTC
CDR3aa: CASSFPPGLAGLYNEQFF
v_gene: TRBV7-2
j_gene: TRBJ2-1
abundance: few
d_gene: TRBD2

CDR3nt: TGCAGCGCTACACAGGACGTGCAAGGCTACACCTTC
CDR3aa: CSATQDVQGYTF
v_gene: TRBV29-1
j_gene: TRBJ1-2
abundance: few
d_gene: .

CDR3nt: TGTGCCAGCAGTTTCCCGGTAGCAGGAGAGACCCAGTACTTC
CDR3aa: CASSFPVAGETQYF
v_gene: TRBV6-6
j_gene: TRBJ2-5
abundance: few
d_gene: .

CDR3nt: TGTGCCCTGGAGGTAGGAAAATATGAAGCTTTCTTT
CDR3aa: CALEVGKYEAFF
v_gene: TRBV30
j_gene: TRBJ1-1
abundance: .
d_gene: .

CDR3nt: TGTGCCAGCAGACCTCCCGGGGGGGCGAAGTATGGCTACACCTTC
CDR3aa: CASRPPGGAKYGYTF
v_gene: TRBV28
j_gene: TRBJ1-2
abundance: few
d_gene: .

CDR3nt: TGTGCCAGCAGCTTGGTACAGGATACTGGCTACACCTTC
CDR3aa: CASSLVQDTGYTF
v_gene: TRBV11-2
j_gene: TRBJ1-2
abundance: .
d_gene: .

CDR3nt: TGCGCCAGCAGCTCGAGGACAGGGGATTCACCCCTCCACTTT
CDR3aa: CASSSRTGDSPLHF
v_gene: TRBV5-1
j_gene: TRBJ1-6
abundance: .
d_gene: TRBD1

CDR3nt: TGTGCCACCAGCAGTGTAAAGAAGGGCCAGCCCCAGCATTTT
CDR3aa: CATSSVKKGQPQHF
v_gene: TRBV15
j_gene: TRBJ1-5
abundance: .
d_gene: .

CDR3nt: TGTGCTAGTGGTCCGACAGCGGGTGAAGCTTTCTTT
CDR3aa: CASGPTAGEAFF
v_gene: TRBV12-5
j_gene: TRBJ1-1
abundance: once
d_gene: .

CDR3nt: TGTGCCAGCAGTCTGGGAGGTGCTGGGGCCAACGTCCTGACTTTC
CDR3aa: CASSLGGAGANVLTF
v_gene: TRBV7-3
j_gene: TRBJ2-6
abundance: few
d_gene: .

CDR3nt: TGCAGTGCTCCTCTGCCCTATGGCTACACCTTC
CDR3aa: CSAPLPYGYTF
v_gene: TRBV20-1
j_gene: TRBJ1-2
abundance: .
d_gene: .

CDR3nt: TGCGCCAGCAGTTTAGCGGACCGCGGGGATACGCAGTATTTT
CDR3aa: CASSLADRGDTQYF
v_gene: TRBV5-1
j_gene: TRBJ2-3
abundance: few
d_gene: .

CDR3nt: TGCGCCAGCAGCAAGGGACCGAACACTGAAGCTTTCTTT
CDR3aa: CASSKGPNTEAFF
v_gene: TRBV4-1
j_gene: TRBJ1-1
abundance: once
d_gene: .

CDR3nt: TGTGCCAGCAGTGAACGGCAGAGCTACGAGCAGTACTTC
CDR3aa: CASSERQSYEQYF
v_gene: TRBV2
j_gene: TRBJ2-7
abundance: .
d_gene: .

CDR3nt: TGTGCCAGCAGCTTAGTGCGGTTGACTGAAGCTTTCTTT
CDR3aa: CASSLVRLTEAFF
v_gene: TRBV7-2
j_gene: TRBJ1-1
abundance: few
d_gene: .

CDR3nt: TGTGCCAGCAGCACGGGCCACGAGCAGTACTTC
CDR3aa: CASSTGHEQYF
v_gene: TRBV7-2
j_gene: TRBJ2-7
abundance: .
d_gene: .